One sample yielded the 21 T cell receptor beta chains listed below, sequenced in a study of early T cells in non-severe SARS-CoV-2 infection. TCRdb re-derived calls from the 5' RACE reads in MiXCR, one entry per CDR3 protein. The top ten clones hold 2.5% to 3.5% of a sample with some 66,000 distinct CDR3 sequences, approximately 8.3% of them seen once. The sample comprised whole blood. The origin of the receptors is an adult who was a healthcare worker with PCR-confirmed SARS-CoV-2 infection or an uninfected control (not recorded which).

At least ten counts were recorded for this clonotype. The chain has TRBV7-3 and TRBJ2-2, with a tentative D call TRBD1 (5 bases). Germline loops: CDR1 SGHTA, CDR2 FQGTGA. The CDR3 loop spans 13 amino acids. Trimming cost V 6 bases and J 2 bases, with 7 bases left between them. The CDR3 sequence: CASSQGNTGELFF. The CDR3, as DNA: TGTGCCAGCAGTCAGGGAAACACCGGGGAGCTGTTTTTT.

This chain links TRBV2 with TRBJ2-5; a weak D match, TRBD2 (6 bases). Germline V gene sequence: CDR1 SNHLY, CDR2 FYNNEI. Trimming pared 7 bases from V and 4 bases from J, leaving 16 bases between. CDR3 length equals 14 residues. The DNA of the CDR3 is TGTGCCAGCACCGAGGGGACTTGGGGAGAGACCCAGTACTTC. It encodes CASTEGTWGETQYF.

This clonotype was counted once. The chain carries TRBV2 and TRBJ1-5, with 8 bases that match TRBD1. Germline-derived CDR1 and CDR2 are SNHLY and FYNNEI. The CDR3 is 14 amino acids. Trimming removed 4 bases from V and 6 bases from J; junction bases left unmatched: 5. CDR3 sequence: CASSATGVIQPQHF. The CDR3 DNA reads as TGTGCCAGCAGTGCGACAGGGGTTATTCAGCCCCAGCATTTT.

The V gene is TRBV5-4, the J gene TRBJ2-3; D ambiguous. Germline V CDR1 and CDR2: SGHNT, YYREEE (reference sequence). V was pared by 5 bases and J by 1 base, with 17 bases between. The CDR3 sequence is 16 residues long. The CDR3 bases are TGTGCCAGCAGGCGGACCGGATCGCTGGGCACAGATACGCAGTATTTT. It yields the protein CASRRTGSLGTDTQYF.

In the case of this clonotype: This may be a read error: a much more frequent sequence differs by one nucleotide. This chain connects TRBV20-1 to TRBJ2-1; 15 bases match TRBD2. This CDR3 is built from 15 residues. Germline assignment: CDR1 DFQATT and CDR2 SNEGSKA (reference sequence). The junction had 4 bases not matched to a gene; V was cut back by 3 bases and J by 7 bases. The CDR3 is CSASVGTSGRNEQFF. The CDR3, as DNA: TGCAGTGCTAGTGTCGGGACTAGCGGGAGGAATGAGCAGTTCTTC.

In its sample, this clonotype was seen many times. The chain has TRBV4-1 and TRBJ2-4; 7 bases align to TRBD2. CDR3 length equals 17 residues. The V and J ends lost 2 bases and 8 bases, in that order; junction bases with no gene match: 15. CDR1 MGHRA and CDR2 YSYEKL come from the germline V gene. Written as DNA, the CDR3 is TGCGCCAGCAGCCAAACCGGTCTCACGCGCGGGAGTGACATTCAGTACTTC. This translates into CASSQTGLTRGSDIQYF.

The CDR3 here is CSARGPVTTRNTGELFF. The CDR3 bases are TGCAGTGCTAGAGGCCCCGTCACCACACGCAACACCGGGGAGCTGTTTTTT. The chain recombines TRBV20-1 with TRBJ2-2; no clear D. V was shortened by 1 base and J by 2 bases, with 17 bases between the two germline ends. The V gene's germline CDR1 is DFQATT and CDR2 SNEGSKA (reference sequence). This CDR3 has 17 amino acids.

In its sample, this clonotype was seen a few times. This rearrangement joins TRBV4-1 to TRBJ2-3; D might be TRBD1 (6 bases). Germline V gives CDR1 MGHRA, CDR2 YSYEKL. Trimming left V 5 bases short and J 6 bases short, with 18 bases between. The CDR3 loop spans 15 amino acids. CDR3 region: CASSTGSRGWDTQYF. The CDR3, as DNA: TGCGCCAGCAGCACGGGTTCCAGGGGTTGGGATACGCAGTATTTT.

The CDR3 nucleotides are TGTGCCAGCAGTTTAGGTTTAACACACTCTGGAAACACCATATATTTT. It codes for CASSLGLTHSGNTIYF. The genes are TRBV28 and TRBJ1-3; the D is unclear. Germline CDR1 is MDHEN and CDR2 is SYDVKM. The CDR3 is made up of 16 amino acids. V was pared by 2 bases and J by 0 bases, with 11 bases between.

This chain links TRBV4-2 with TRBJ2-7; D not resolved. Deletions cut 2 bases from V and 2 bases from J, with 19 bases between. This CDR3 region has 17 residues. The germline CDR1 and CDR2 sequences are LGHNA and YNFKEQ. This chain's CDR3 is CASSQHPGLEEPYEQYF. CDR3 bases: TGTGCCAGCAGCCAACATCCCGGGTTAGAGGAGCCCTACGAGCAGTACTTC.

Here the CDR3 DNA reads TGTGCCAGCAGCCAAGATAGGGCTGAGGATGAGCAGTTCTTC. This encodes CASSQDRAEDEQFF. The gene calls are TRBV14 and TRBJ2-1; D gene ambiguous. The CDR3 covers 14 residues. The germline V gene encodes CDR1 SGHDN and CDR2 FVKESK. V was pared by 0 bases and J by 8 bases, with 11 bases between.

This clonotype appeared many times. V and J are TRBV5-4 and TRBJ2-5; 9 positions agree with TRBD1. CDR3 length equals 15 residues. Germline CDR1 SGHNT, CDR2 YYREEE (reference sequence). With V trimmed by 0 bases and J by 5 bases, 5 bases remained unmatched. For the CDR3, the DNA is TGTGCCAGCAGCTTGGGACAGGGGGATGGGGAGACCCAGTACTTC. This codes for CASSLGQGDGETQYF. The full variable domain, its missing parts supplied by reference TRBV5-4 and TRBJ2-5, is ETGVTQSPTHLIKTRGQQVTLRCSSQSGHNTVSWYQQALGQGPQFIFQYYREEENGRGNFPPRFSGLQFPNYSSELNVNALELDDSALYLCASSLGQGDGETQYFGPGTRLLVL.

This clonotype was observed many times. The chain couples TRBV27 to TRBJ2-7; 9 nucleotides match TRBD2. J gave up 3 bases and V 6 bases, and 9 bases lay outside the gene matches. Per the germline V gene, CDR1 is MNHEY and CDR2 is SMNVEV (reference sequence). This CDR3 comprises 15 residues. The CDR3 region is CASSPLGRGGYEQYF. DNA for the CDR3: TGTGCCAGCAGCCCCCTTGGGCGGGGGGGCTACGAGCAGTACTTC.

The genes are TRBV7-9 and TRBJ2-1; perhaps TRBD1 as D (7 bases). Germline V CDR1 and CDR2: SEHNR, FQNEAQ (reference sequence). The CDR3 sequence is 15 residues long. Deletions cut 5 bases from V and 4 bases from J, with 15 bases between. The CDR3 region has the DNA TGTGCCAGCAGCCCTTTGCAGGGGGGATACAATGAGCAGTTCTTC. It is translated as CASSPLQGGYNEQFF.

This clonotype was observed a handful of times. The rearrangement uses TRBV18 and TRBJ2-7, with D possibly TRBD1 on 5 matching bases. CDR1 KGHSH and CDR2 LQKENI come from the germline V gene. V gave up 8 bases and J gave up 8 bases, with 22 bases separating them. The CDR3 contains 14 residues. This CDR3 reads CASLPTVDMEKQYF. In DNA, the CDR3 is TGTGCCAGCCTCCCGACAGTAGATATGGAAAAGCAGTACTTC. Complete variable domain (other parts from reference TRBV18 and TRBJ2-7): NAGVMQNPRHLVRRRGQEARLRCSPMKGHSHVYWYRQLPEEGLKFMVYLQKENIIDESGMPKERFSAEFPKEGPSILRIQQVVRGDSAAYFCASLPTVDMEKQYFGPGTRLTVT.

This clonotype was picked up many times. The genes are TRBV11-2 and TRBJ2-5; unclear D gene. The CDR3 length is 17 residues. Per the germline V gene, CDR1 is SGHAT and CDR2 is FQNNGV. V was cut by 4 bases and J by 9 bases, with 27 bases left in between. CDR3 loop: CASSSCFELLCLEAQYF. In DNA form, the CDR3 reads TGTGCCAGCAGCTCCTGTTTCGAGTTGCTTTGTCTTGAAGCCCAGTACTTC.

This CDR3 reads CASSLILGAYEQYF. The DNA for the CDR3 is TGTGCCAGCAGCTTAATTCTAGGGGCCTACGAGCAGTACTTC. J is TRBJ2-7 and V is TRBV7-2, with D tentatively TRBD1 (5 bases). The V end was cut by 2 bases, the J end by 2 bases, with 10 bases between. This CDR3 has 14 amino acids. Germline CDR1 and CDR2: SGHTA and FQGNSA.

In its sample, this clonotype was seen many times. The J gene is TRBJ1-2, the V gene TRBV4-1; possibly TRBD1 for D (5 bases). The CDR3 totals 13 residues. The V and J ends lost 0 bases and 7 bases respectively, with 9 bases between them. Germline V lookup: CDR1 MGHRA, CDR2 YSYEKL. The CDR3 DNA sequence: TGCGCCAGCAGCCAAGACAGGGAGGGTGGCTACACCTTC. It yields the protein CASSQDREGGYTF.

The rearrangement joins TRBV27 to TRBJ1-2, with D possibly being TRBD1 (5 bases). The CDR3 consists of 13 residues. Trimming removed 0 bases at V and 8 bases at J, with 10 bases between. Germline V gene lookup returns CDR1 MNHEY and CDR2 SMNVEV (reference sequence). The CDR3 sequence: CASSLSGVGGYTF. CDR3 DNA: TGTGCCAGCAGTTTATCAGGGGTAGGCGGCTACACCTTC.

In this sample, this clonotype turned up a few times. This chain links TRBV7-8 with TRBJ2-3; 8 nucleotides agree with TRBD2. The CDR3 has 15 amino acids. The germline gives CDR1 SGHVS, CDR2 FQNEAQ. V lost 1 base, J lost 8 bases, and 8 bases stayed unmatched. The CDR3: CASSLGASGLGTQYF. DNA for the CDR3: TGTGCCAGCAGCTTAGGAGCTAGCGGGTTGGGTACGCAGTATTTT.

This clonotype was observed a few times. This chain joins TRBV7-3 and TRBJ2-3; 11 bases are a match to TRBD2. CDR1 and CDR2 (germline): SGHTA, FQGTGA. The CDR3 is made up of 17 amino acids. Losses at the gene ends were 4 bases for V and 0 bases for J; bases not matched to a gene: 6. The CDR3 loop reads CASSSGTSGPSTDTQYF. The CDR3 nucleotides are TGTGCCAGCAGCTCGGGGACTAGCGGCCCTAGCACAGATACGCAGTATTTT.